This is a list of T cell receptor beta chains from one sample in a study of blood T cell repertoires in COVID-19. The assay was immunoSEQ multiplex PCR, and TCRdb's table has in-frame clones only and misses some. The sample lists tens of thousands of clones; more than 75% were seen once. Sequencing used peripheral blood. The receptor set was obtained from a man in his fifties with active or convalescent COVID-19. The CDR3 runs from the conserved cysteine through the conserved F or W. A D gene is named only where the DNA matches it firmly. Size tells how often a clone was seen (once, few, many) or the class of an expanded clone, and some rows leave it out.

clone size: -
J gene: TRBJ2-5
V gene: TRBV7-2
CDR3 length: 15
D gene: TRBD2
CDR3 protein: CASSLVYGGSETQYF
CDR3 DNA: TGTGCCAGCAGCTTAGTATACGGGGGGAGTGAGACCCAGTACTTC

clone size: -
J gene: TRBJ2-6
V gene: TRBV7-2
CDR3 length: 17
D gene: TRBD1
CDR3 protein: CASSQRQGDSGANVLTF
CDR3 DNA: TGTGCCAGCAGCCAAAGACAGGGGGACTCTGGGGCCAACGTCCTGACTTTC

clone size: -
J gene: TRBJ2-3
V gene: TRBV6-6
CDR3 length: 16
D gene: TRBD2
CDR3 protein: CASSRGTSGGADTQYF
CDR3 DNA: TGTGCCAGCAGCCGGGGGACTAGCGGGGGGGCAGATACGCAGTATTTT

clone size: -
J gene: TRBJ1-6
V gene: TRBV6-5
CDR3 length: 16
D gene: TRBD1
CDR3 protein: CASSYATGGNDSPLHF
CDR3 DNA: TGTGCCAGCAGTTACGCGACAGGGGGTAATGATTCACCCCTCCACTTT

clone size: -
J gene: TRBJ2-4
V gene: TRBV24-1
CDR3 length: 16
D gene: TRBD1
CDR3 protein: CATSSPGTGSENIQYF
CDR3 DNA: TGTGCCACCAGTAGTCCCGGGACAGGGTCCGAAAACATTCAGTACTTC

clone size: -
J gene: TRBJ2-3
V gene: TRBV24-1
CDR3 length: 14
D gene: TRBD1
CDR3 protein: CATSDVQGADTQYF
CDR3 DNA: TGTGCCACCAGTGATGTTCAGGGGGCAGATACGCAGTATTTT

clone size: -
J gene: TRBJ2-1
V gene: TRBV4-3
CDR3 length: 15
D gene: TRBD1
CDR3 protein: CASSRPGQGFNEQFF
CDR3 DNA: TGCGCCAGCAGCCGCCCGGGACAGGGCTTCAATGAGCAGTTCTTC

clone size: -
J gene: TRBJ1-6
V gene: TRBV6-5
CDR3 length: 15
D gene: -
CDR3 protein: CASSREKPYNSPLHF
CDR3 DNA: TGTGCCAGCAGCCGGGAAAAGCCCTATAATTCACCCCTCCACTTT

clone size: -
J gene: TRBJ2-1
V gene: TRBV2
CDR3 length: 14
D gene: TRBD1
CDR3 protein: CASRAQGAQNEQFF
CDR3 DNA: TGTGCCAGCAGGGCACAGGGGGCGCAGAATGAGCAGTTCTTC

clone size: -
J gene: TRBJ2-1
V gene: TRBV5-4
CDR3 length: 15
D gene: TRBD2
CDR3 protein: CASSPASGGADEQFF
CDR3 DNA: TGTGCCAGCAGCCCAGCTAGCGGGGGGGCCGATGAGCAGTTCTTC

clone size: -
J gene: TRBJ2-3
V gene: TRBV4-3
CDR3 length: 15
D gene: TRBD1
CDR3 protein: CATSEGQGETDTQYF
CDR3 DNA: TGCGCCACCTCAGAGGGGCAGGGGGAAACAGATACGCAGTATTTT

clone size: -
J gene: TRBJ2-3
V gene: TRBV28
CDR3 length: 16
D gene: TRBD1
CDR3 protein: CASSLFTGAFTDTQYF
CDR3 DNA: TGTGCCAGCAGTTTATTTACAGGGGCCTTCACAGATACGCAGTATTTT

clone size: -
J gene: TRBJ2-5
V gene: TRBV28
CDR3 length: 17
D gene: TRBD2
CDR3 protein: CASSSRTSGVYQETQYF
CDR3 DNA: TGTGCCAGCAGTTCGAGGACTAGCGGGGTGTACCAAGAGACCCAGTACTTC

clone size: -
J gene: TRBJ2-1
V gene: TRBV5-1
CDR3 length: 16
D gene: TRBD2
CDR3 protein: CASSLAPGLAGGEQFF
CDR3 DNA: TGCGCCAGCAGCTTGGCTCCGGGACTAGCGGGGGGAGAGCAGTTCTTC

clone size: -
J gene: TRBJ1-3
V gene: TRBV18
CDR3 length: 15
D gene: -
CDR3 protein: CASSPGDYSGNTIYF
CDR3 DNA: TGTGCCAGCTCACCTGGTGACTACTCTGGAAACACCATATATTTT

clone size: -
J gene: TRBJ1-6
V gene: TRBV14
CDR3 length: 15
D gene: TRBD1
CDR3 protein: CASSQGDRGNSPLHF
CDR3 DNA: TGTGCCAGCAGCCAAGGGGACAGGGGAAATTCACCCCTCCACTTT

clone size: -
J gene: TRBJ2-1
V gene: TRBV11-3
CDR3 length: 15
D gene: TRBD1
CDR3 protein: CASSLGTGPLGEQFF
CDR3 DNA: TGTGCCAGCAGCTTAGGGACAGGCCCCCTCGGTGAGCAGTTCTTC

clone size: -
J gene: TRBJ2-7
V gene: TRBV12-3/TRBV12-4
CDR3 length: 11
D gene: -
CDR3 protein: CASSFTYEQYF
CDR3 DNA: TGTGCCAGCAGTTTCACCTACGAGCAGTACTTC

clone size: -
J gene: TRBJ1-5
V gene: TRBV19
CDR3 length: 16
D gene: -
CDR3 protein: CASSGKGPYSNQPQHF
CDR3 DNA: TGTGCCAGTAGTGGGAAGGGGCCTTATAGCAATCAGCCCCAGCATTTT

clone size: -
J gene: TRBJ2-5
V gene: TRBV19
CDR3 length: 11
D gene: -
CDR3 protein: CASSSYEAQYF
CDR3 DNA: TGTGCCAGTAGTTCATACGAGGCCCAGTACTTC

clone size: -
J gene: TRBJ2-3
V gene: TRBV6-1
CDR3 length: 16
D gene: -
CDR3 protein: CASSEAVGNRPDTQYF
CDR3 DNA: TGTGCCAGCAGTGAAGCAGTCGGGAATCGGCCAGATACGCAGTATTTT

clone size: -
J gene: TRBJ2-6
V gene: TRBV5-1
CDR3 length: 16
D gene: -
CDR3 protein: CASSETVPSGANVLTF
CDR3 DNA: TGCGCCAGCAGCGAGACAGTTCCCTCTGGGGCCAACGTCCTGACTTTC

clone size: once
J gene: TRBJ1-5
V gene: TRBV12-3/TRBV12-4
CDR3 length: 12
D gene: -
CDR3 protein: CASTLSDQPQHF
CDR3 DNA: TGTGCCAGCACCCTCAGCGATCAGCCCCAGCATTTT

clone size: -
J gene: TRBJ1-2
V gene: TRBV15
CDR3 length: 14
D gene: -
CDR3 protein: CATSLTQGNYGYTF
CDR3 DNA: TGTGCCACCAGCTTGACACAGGGAAACTATGGCTACACCTTC

clone size: -
J gene: TRBJ1-2
V gene: TRBV5-1
CDR3 length: 15
D gene: -
CDR3 protein: CASSLAPGVEYGYTF
CDR3 DNA: TGCGCCAGCAGCTTGGCCCCGGGGGTAGAATATGGCTACACCTTC

clone size: -
J gene: TRBJ1-1
V gene: TRBV6-5
CDR3 length: 14
D gene: TRBD1
CDR3 protein: CASSYGTGGTEAFF
CDR3 DNA: TGTGCCAGCAGTTACGGGACAGGGGGCACTGAAGCTTTCTTT

clone size: -
J gene: TRBJ1-6
V gene: TRBV6-6
CDR3 length: 16
D gene: TRBD1
CDR3 protein: CASRKTGETYNSPLHF
CDR3 DNA: TGTGCCAGCAGAAAAACAGGGGAGACCTATAATTCACCCCTCCACTTT

clone size: -
J gene: TRBJ2-3
V gene: TRBV29-1
CDR3 length: 13
D gene: -
CDR3 protein: CSVGTGLKDTQYF
CDR3 DNA: TGCAGCGTTGGTACAGGGCTGAAAGATACGCAGTATTTT

clone size: once
J gene: TRBJ1-1
V gene: TRBV7-9
CDR3 length: 13
D gene: -
CDR3 protein: CASAKGGSNEAFF
CDR3 DNA: TGTGCCAGCGCGAAGGGGGGGTCTAATGAAGCTTTCTTT

clone size: -
J gene: TRBJ1-5
V gene: TRBV4-1
CDR3 length: 16
D gene: TRBD1
CDR3 protein: CASSQVHGTDDQPQHF
CDR3 DNA: TGCGCCAGCAGCCAAGTACACGGGACAGACGATCAGCCCCAGCATTTT

clone size: -
J gene: TRBJ1-6
V gene: TRBV4-3
CDR3 length: 17
D gene: TRBD1
CDR3 protein: CASSQVGHRGPNSPLHF
CDR3 DNA: TGCGCCAGCAGCCAAGTGGGGCACAGGGGGCCCAATTCACCCCTCCACTTT

clone size: once
J gene: TRBJ1-2
V gene: TRBV3-1/TRBV3-2
CDR3 length: 17
D gene: TRBD1
CDR3 protein: CASSQDRDRGRRYGYTF
CDR3 DNA: TGTGCCAGCAGCCAAGATAGGGACAGGGGGCGCAGGTATGGCTACACCTTC

clone size: -
J gene: TRBJ1-3
V gene: TRBV13
CDR3 length: 17
D gene: -
CDR3 protein: CASSLYTDTYSGNTIYF
CDR3 DNA: TGTGCCAGCAGCTTGTACACGGACACCTACTCTGGAAACACCATATATTTT

clone size: -
J gene: TRBJ2-1
V gene: TRBV3-1/TRBV3-2
CDR3 length: 15
D gene: -
CDR3 protein: CASSQWGQGGNEQFF
CDR3 DNA: TGTGCCAGCAGCCAATGGGGGCAGGGTGGTAATGAGCAGTTCTTC

clone size: -
J gene: TRBJ1-1
V gene: TRBV25-1
CDR3 length: 14
D gene: -
CDR3 protein: CASSSMGGSTEAFF
CDR3 DNA: TGTGCCAGCAGCTCCATGGGGGGTAGCACTGAAGCTTTCTTT

clone size: -
J gene: TRBJ1-1
V gene: TRBV28
CDR3 length: 13
D gene: TRBD1
CDR3 protein: CASSSRQGAEAFF
CDR3 DNA: TGTGCCAGCAGTTCGAGACAGGGTGCTGAAGCTTTCTTT

clone size: -
J gene: TRBJ2-5
V gene: TRBV18
CDR3 length: 13
D gene: -
CDR3 protein: CASSPDSEETQYF
CDR3 DNA: TGTGCCAGCTCACCGGACAGTGAAGAGACCCAGTACTTC

clone size: -
J gene: TRBJ1-3
V gene: TRBV5-5
CDR3 length: 16
D gene: -
CDR3 protein: CASSLAAVMAGNTIYF
CDR3 DNA: TGTGCCAGCAGCTTGGCAGCGGTAATGGCGGGAAACACCATATATTTT

clone size: -
J gene: TRBJ1-2
V gene: TRBV28
CDR3 length: 13
D gene: -
CDR3 protein: CASSLGQGYGYTF
CDR3 DNA: TGTGCCAGCAGTTTGGGTCAGGGCTATGGCTACACCTTC

clone size: -
J gene: TRBJ1-1
V gene: TRBV5-1
CDR3 length: 16
D gene: TRBD1
CDR3 protein: CASSLVTGNFNTEAFF
CDR3 DNA: TGCGCCAGCAGCTTGGTGACAGGGAATTTTAACACTGAAGCTTTCTTT

clone size: -
J gene: TRBJ1-2
V gene: TRBV4-3
CDR3 length: 16
D gene: TRBD1
CDR3 protein: CASSQDDTGGFGGYTF
CDR3 DNA: TGCGCCAGCAGCCAAGATGATACAGGGGGCTTTGGAGGCTACACCTTC

clone size: -
J gene: TRBJ2-2
V gene: TRBV7-9
CDR3 length: 16
D gene: TRBD2
CDR3 protein: CASSLEGLGNTGELFF
CDR3 DNA: TGTGCCAGCAGCTTAGAGGGACTAGGTAACACCGGGGAGCTGTTTTTT

clone size: -
J gene: TRBJ2-1
V gene: TRBV28
CDR3 length: 15
D gene: TRBD2
CDR3 protein: CASSSPGTSGDEQFF
CDR3 DNA: TGTGCCAGCAGTTCTCCCGGGACTAGCGGGGATGAGCAGTTCTTC

clone size: once
J gene: TRBJ1-4
V gene: TRBV2
CDR3 length: 13
D gene: -
CDR3 protein: CASSEILDEKLFF
CDR3 DNA: TGTGCCAGCAGTGAAATCCTCGATGAAAAACTGTTTTTT

clone size: -
J gene: TRBJ2-2
V gene: TRBV10-1
CDR3 length: 13
D gene: -
CDR3 protein: CASRQTGSGELFF
CDR3 DNA: TGCGCCAGCAGACAAACAGGGTCTGGGGAGCTGTTTTTT

clone size: few
J gene: TRBJ2-5
V gene: TRBV5-1
CDR3 length: 16
D gene: -
CDR3 protein: CASSPGPSGLQETQYF
CDR3 DNA: TGCGCCAGCAGCCCAGGGCCCTCGGGACTCCAAGAGACCCAGTACTTC

clone size: -
J gene: TRBJ1-1
V gene: TRBV18
CDR3 length: 16
D gene: -
CDR3 protein: CASSPSNGAGVAEAFF
CDR3 DNA: TGTGCCAGCTCACCATCAAACGGGGCGGGGGTCGCTGAAGCTTTCTTT

clone size: -
J gene: TRBJ2-3
V gene: TRBV11-2
CDR3 length: 12
D gene: -
CDR3 protein: CASSSDRGTQYF
CDR3 DNA: TGTGCCAGCAGCTCGGATCGGGGGACGCAGTATTTT